The 29 T cell receptor beta chains listed next were all sequenced from one sample in a study of regulatory T cells in long-lasting Graves disease (dated by TCRdb to the early 2020s). What this sample's time point label stands for: newly diagnosed GD, antithyroid drugs for less than 3 months. For both TCR sequencing and RNA sequencing, RNA was extracted from PBMCs using TRIzol. Libraries were constructed by multiplex PCR. Sequencing was carried out with an Illumina HiSeq 4000. CDR3 regions were amplified by Arm-PCR with iRepertoire HTBI primers to construct TCR beta libraries. TCRdb reanalyzed the raw reads on its own, using fastp at Q25 for trimming and MiXCR for clone calling, and kept in-frame beta chains. Entries that share a CDR3 protein sequence are merged under the most common genes and DNA. The sample has roughly 440,000 distinct CDR3 sequences on record, less than 20% of them singletons. In total, the top ten clones hold 20% to 25% of the sample.

In addition, the sample was reused for a study of T cells in Graves' hyperthyroidism and ophthalmopathy.

The sample was peripheral blood mononuclear cells (PBMCs), taken at new diagnosis, from a patient treated with antithyroid drugs. These receptors were obtained from a woman aged 18-35 years with Graves disease. Donor details come from another sample of the same person, matched by shared clones.

The chain recombines TRBV6-2 or TRBV6-3 with TRBJ1-1; D might be TRBD1 (6 bases). The V and J ends lost 2 bases and 2 bases respectively, with 9 bases between them. CDR3 length: 14 amino acids. Per the germline V gene, CDR1 is MNHEY and CDR2 is SVGEGT. As DNA, the CDR3 is TGTGCCAGCAGTTACCCAGGGGCCAACACTGAAGCTTTCTTT. Its translation: CASSYPGANTEAFF.

This rearrangement joins TRBV9 to TRBJ2-1; 11 bases agree with TRBD2. CDR3 length: 18 residues. With V trimmed by 4 bases and J by 7 bases, 16 bases remained unmatched. The germline gives CDR1 SGDLS, CDR2 YYNGEE. The chain's CDR3 is CASSPGVAGGPVQNEQFF. The CDR3 region has the DNA TGTGCCAGCAGCCCCGGAGTAGCGGGAGGGCCCGTACAAAATGAGCAGTTCTTC.

This clonotype has ten or more counts. The chain links TRBV7-9 to TRBJ2-1; 10 bases fit TRBD2. The CDR3 has 15 amino acids. Germline CDR1 reads SEHNR; CDR2 reads FQNEAQ (reference sequence). J was trimmed by 4 bases and V by 5 bases; bases with no gene match: 5. For the CDR3, the DNA is TGTGCCAGCAGCCTCCTAGCGGGAGCTTACAATGAGCAGTTCTTC. It translates to CASSLLAGAYNEQFF.

V gene TRBV29-1 combines with J gene TRBJ2-2; tentatively, D is TRBD1 or TRBD2 (5 bases each). The CDR3 totals 13 residues. The V end was cut by 3 bases, the J end by 4 bases, with 9 bases between. Germline assignment: CDR1 SQVTM and CDR2 ANQGSEA. CDR3 nucleotides: TGCAGCGTTGATTCAGGGACCACCGGGGAGCTGTTTTTT. Translation: CSVDSGTTGELFF.

This clonotype occurred a few times. V and J are TRBV6-1 and TRBJ2-4; TRBD1 matches 11 bases. After removal of 5 bases from V and 14 bases from J, the junction contained 11 bases not matched to a gene. This CDR3 region has 14 residues. Germline CDR1 MNHNS, CDR2 SASEGT. The DNA of the CDR3 is TGTGCCAGCAGTAATGCCTGGGACAGGGGGAAAGAGTACTTC. Amino acid sequence: CASSNAWDRGKEYF.

The gene calls are TRBV9 and TRBJ1-1; D is ambiguous. V lost 0 bases to trimming and J lost 0 bases, with 9 bases between them. This CDR3 has 15 amino acids. Germline V gene data show CDR1 as SGDLS and CDR2 as YYNGEE. CDR3 nucleotide sequence: TGTGCCAGCAGCGTAGTCGGTGACATGAACACTGAAGCTTTCTTT. This codes for CASSVVGDMNTEAFF.

This clonotype occurred a few times. The J gene is TRBJ2-6, the V gene TRBV19; no clear D. V was clipped by 1 base and J by 0 bases, with 4 bases between them. This CDR3 is 15 amino acids long. The germline V gene has CDR1 LNHDA and CDR2 SQIVND (reference sequence). CDR3: CASSIVHSGANVLTF. In DNA form, the CDR3 reads TGTGCCAGTAGTATAGTCCACTCTGGGGCCAACGTCCTGACTTTC.

V and J are TRBV28 and TRBJ2-7; D is undetermined. Germline lookup yields CDR1 MDHEN and CDR2 SYDVKM. This CDR3 is built from 13 residues. V lost 7 bases and J lost 0, with 10 bases in between. The CDR3 protein is CASTRVSSYEQYF. Here the CDR3 DNA reads TGTGCCAGCACCCGGGTTTCCTCCTACGAGCAGTACTTC.

This clonotype was counted at least ten times. The chain employs TRBV29-1 and TRBJ2-1, with D tentatively TRBD1 or TRBD2 (5 bases each). From germline, CDR1 is SQVTM and CDR2 ANQGSEA. Trimming took off 4 bases at V and 4 bases at J, with 11 bases between the two ends. The length of the CDR3 is 13 residues. The CDR3 region is CSVAGATYNEQFF. In nucleotides, the CDR3 is TGCAGCGTTGCCGGGGCCACGTACAATGAGCAGTTCTTC.

V gene TRBV12-3 or TRBV12-4 combines with J gene TRBJ1-5; 9 positions agree with TRBD1. V shed 6 bases, J shed 5 bases, and the junction held 5 bases outside the gene matches. There are 14 residues in the CDR3. CDR3 protein: CASRRQGEYQPQHF. The CDR3 coding sequence is TGTGCCAGCAGACGACAGGGGGAGTATCAGCCCCAGCATTTT.

Worth noting for this clonotype: A read error may account for a junction end that differs from germline. This chain connects TRBV7-9 to TRBJ2-1; D is possibly TRBD2 (6 bases). The germline V gene encodes CDR1 SEHNR and CDR2 FQNEAQ (reference sequence). The CDR3 covers 15 residues. The CDR3 reads CASSSLANSYNERFF. The CDR3 nucleotides read TGTGCCAGCAGCTCACTAGCAAACTCCTACAATGAGCGGTTCTTC.

The V and J genes are TRBV5-5 and TRBJ2-5, with TRBD1 matching 7 bases. J lost 2 bases, V lost 0 bases, and 7 bases had no gene match. Germline V gives CDR1 SGHKS, CDR2 YYEKEE (reference sequence). This CDR3 is 16 amino acids long. DNA for the CDR3: TGTGCCAGCAGCTTGGGGGTAGGGGGCCTTCAAGAGACCCAGTACTTC. It encodes CASSLGVGGLQETQYF. Complete variable domain (other parts from reference TRBV5-5 and TRBJ2-5): DAGVTQSPTHLIKTRGQQVTLRCSPISGHKSVSWYQQVLGQGPQFIFQYYEKEERGRGNFPDRFSARQFPNYSSELNVNALLLGDSALYLCASSLGVGGLQETQYFGPGTRLLVL.

This sequence joins TRBV10-2 and TRBJ1-1; D remains unclear. CDR1 and CDR2 from the germline V gene are WSHSY and SAAADI. V shed 6 bases and J shed 0 bases, with 23 bases lying between them. CDR3 length: 18 amino acids. The CDR3 coding sequence is TGCGCCAGCAGCCCCACGGGAGGGCCCGGTGGGTTGAACACTGAAGCTTTCTTT. Translated: CASSPTGGPGGLNTEAFF.

The chain uses TRBV20-1 and TRBJ2-5; D is possibly TRBD2 (5 bases). V lost 6 bases and J 5 bases, leaving 7 bases between the germline ends. The CDR3 has 10 amino acids. Germline values: CDR1 DFQATT, CDR2 SNEGSKA (reference sequence). CDR3 region: CSATRETQYF. CDR3 nucleotides: TGCAGTGCCACTAGGGAGACCCAGTACTTC.

This clonotype was counted many times. J is TRBJ2-1 and V is TRBV2; D unresolved. The germline V and J ends were trimmed by 3 bases and 0 bases, with 9 bases remaining between them. The CDR3 has 15 residues. The V gene's germline CDR1 is SNHLY and CDR2 FYNNEI. CDR3 DNA sequence: TGTGCCAGCAGTGAGGGTCTGATCTCCTACAATGAGCAGTTCTTC. Residues: CASSEGLISYNEQFF.

This clonotype was seen a handful of times. The J gene is TRBJ2-7, the V gene TRBV10-2, with D hard to call. CDR1 WSHSY and CDR2 SAAADI come from the germline V gene. The germline V and J ends were trimmed by 0 bases and 5 bases, with 11 bases remaining between them. This CDR3 comprises 14 residues. Here the CDR3 DNA reads TGCGCCAGCAGTGAGTCGGCAGCCGGAGACGAGCAGTACTTC. Translated, it gives CASSESAAGDEQYF.

This chain links TRBV7-8 with TRBJ2-4, with TRBD2 identical over 13 bases. CDR3 length equals 19 residues. From germline, CDR1 is SGHVS and CDR2 FQNEAQ. V lost 5 bases to trimming and J lost 1 base; unmatched junction nucleotides: 11. CDR3 protein: CASSHQLAGGFGAKNIQYF. CDR3 in DNA: TGTGCCAGCAGCCACCAACTAGCGGGAGGGTTCGGGGCCAAAAACATTCAGTACTTC.

The sample holds many counts of this clonotype. The chain carries TRBV28 and TRBJ1-1; no firm D call. This CDR3 has 14 residues. V was clipped by 5 bases and J by 0 bases, with 10 bases between them. Germline-derived CDR1 and CDR2 are MDHEN and SYDVKM. Here the CDR3 reads CASSTRLMNTEAFF. Here the CDR3 DNA reads TGTGCCAGCAGTACGAGACTCATGAACACTGAAGCTTTCTTT.

This clonotype was recorded many times. The J gene is TRBJ2-3, the V gene TRBV11-2; TRBD2 matches at 7 bases. Per germline, CDR1 SGHAT and CDR2 FQNNGV. CDR3 length equals 16 residues. V lost 5 bases, J lost 2 bases, and 10 bases stayed unmatched. DNA of the CDR3: TGTGCCAGCAGCCCACCCCTAGCGGAAGTCACAGATACGCAGTATTTT. Translating gives CASSPPLAEVTDTQYF.

The chain employs TRBV28 and TRBJ1-2; D is perhaps TRBD1 (5 bases). This CDR3 contains 12 residues. With 3 bases removed from V and 3 bases from J, the gap between germline ends came to 5 bases. Germline-derived CDR1 and CDR2 are MDHEN and SYDVKM. CDR3 sequence (DNA): TGTGCCAGCAGTTTGGGGCACTATGGCTACACCTTC. Amino acid sequence: CASSLGHYGYTF.

The chain carries TRBV6-1 and TRBJ2-6, with D perhaps matching TRBD1 or TRBD2 (5 bases each). Per germline, CDR1 MNHNS and CDR2 SASEGT. The CDR3 is 17 amino acids. V was cut by 6 bases and J by 1 base, with 16 bases left in between. The CDR3: CASSAGADRSGANVLTF. The DNA of the CDR3 is TGTGCCAGCAGCGCCGGGGCGGACCGGTCTGGGGCCAACGTCCTGACTTTC.

Comment on this clonotype: The CDR3 ends on some other residue instead of the conserved phenylalanine or tryptophan, so this is likely a read error. The genes are TRBV6-9 and TRBJ2-2, with D tentatively TRBD2 (5 bases). In germline, CDR1 is MNHGY, CDR2 SVAAGI. The CDR3 runs 13 residues. Trimming pared 3 bases from V and 7 bases from J, leaving 9 bases between. The CDR3 DNA reads TGTGCCAGCAGTTACGAGGGTGACGGGGAGCTGTTTCTT. Its protein is CASSYEGDGELFL.

The CDR3 region has the DNA TGCAGCGTTGAAGGTGCGGGGACAGGGCGACTTGGAGCTTTCTTT. Residues: CSVEGAGTGRLGAFF. The J gene is TRBJ1-1, the V gene TRBV29-1; 9 bases are shared with TRBD1. The V gene end was trimmed by 1 base and the J gene end by 10 bases; junction bases not matched to a gene: 13. CDR3 length equals 15 residues. Germline V gives CDR1 SQVTM, CDR2 ANQGSEA.

The rearrangement uses TRBV6-2 or TRBV6-3 and TRBJ2-7; TRBD1 aligns across 11 bases. The CDR3 has 14 residues. Looked up from germline, CDR1 is MNHEY and CDR2 is SVGEGT. V trimming: 6 bases; J trimming: 1 base; junction bases outside the gene matches: 2. The CDR3 is CASRGTGGSYEQYF. The CDR3 nucleotides are TGTGCCAGCAGGGGGACAGGGGGATCCTACGAGCAGTACTTC.

This clonotype was picked up many times. The chain uses TRBV5-6 and TRBJ2-1; the D gene is possibly TRBD1 (5 bases). Trimming took off 0 bases at V and 9 bases at J, with 13 bases between the two ends. The CDR3 has 14 amino acids. Germline V gene data show CDR1 as SGHDT and CDR2 as YYEEEE. Here the CDR3 DNA reads TGTGCCAGCAGCTTGGCAGGTAGTAGGGGTGAGCAGTTCTTC. It codes for CASSLAGSRGEQFF.

The genes are TRBV15 and TRBJ2-3, with 10 bases that match TRBD2. This CDR3 is built from 18 residues. The J segment lost 1 base and the V segment lost 3 bases, leaving 10 bases of the junction unmatched. In germline, CDR1 is LNHNV, CDR2 YYDKDF (reference sequence). This chain's CDR3 is CATSRAGTSVYGTDTQYF. CDR3 nucleotide sequence: TGTGCCACCAGCAGGGCCGGGACTAGCGTTTACGGCACAGATACGCAGTATTTT.

The chain has TRBV7-2 and TRBJ1-6; TRBD1 might be the D (5 bases). The CDR3 loop spans 16 amino acids. The ends were cut back, 0 bases at V and 7 bases at J, with 13 bases in the middle. Germline values: CDR1 SGHTA, CDR2 FQGNSA. CDR3 region: CASSLAWGEGNSPLHF. CDR3 DNA sequence: TGTGCCAGCAGCTTAGCGTGGGGCGAGGGAAATTCACCCCTCCACTTT. The complete variable domain, with remaining parts taken from reference TRBV7-2 and TRBJ1-6, reads GAGVSQSPSNKVTEKGKDVELRCDPISGHTALYWYRQSLGQGLEFLIYFQGNSAPDKSGLPSDRFSAERTGGSVSTLTIQRTQQEDSAVYLCASSLAWGEGNSPLHFGNGTRLTVT.

In its sample, this clonotype was seen a few times. The genes are TRBV24-1 and TRBJ1-2; D is unclear. The CDR3 consists of 12 residues. Per germline, CDR1 KGHDR and CDR2 SFDVKD. V shed 7 bases and J shed 1 base, with 6 bases lying between them. As DNA, the CDR3 is TGTGCCACCAGCAGGAATAACTATGGCTACACCTTC. This encodes CATSRNNYGYTF.

Many counts were recorded for this clonotype. The CDR3 protein is CASSLEAVFTNTGELFF. For the CDR3, the DNA is TGTGCCAGCAGCTTAGAGGCCGTTTTTACGAACACCGGGGAGCTGTTTTTT. This chain links TRBV7-8 with TRBJ2-2; the D is unclear. Germline V gives CDR1 SGHVS, CDR2 FQNEAQ. This CDR3 region has 17 residues. With 1 base removed from V and 0 bases from J, the gap between germline ends came to 12 bases.